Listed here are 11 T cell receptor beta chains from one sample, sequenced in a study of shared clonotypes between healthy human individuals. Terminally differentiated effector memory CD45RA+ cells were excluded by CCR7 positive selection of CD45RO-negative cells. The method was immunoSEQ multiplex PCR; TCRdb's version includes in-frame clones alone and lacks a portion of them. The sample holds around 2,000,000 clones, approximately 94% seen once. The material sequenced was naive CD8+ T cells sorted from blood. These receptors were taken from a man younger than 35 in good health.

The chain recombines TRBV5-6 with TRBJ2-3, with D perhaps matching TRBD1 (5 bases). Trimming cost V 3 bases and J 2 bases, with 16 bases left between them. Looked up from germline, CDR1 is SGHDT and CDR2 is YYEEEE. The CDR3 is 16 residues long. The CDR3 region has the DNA TGTGCCAGCAGCTCTTCGACAGTCCGGAACACAGATACGCAGTATTTT. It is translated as CASSSSTVRNTDTQYF.

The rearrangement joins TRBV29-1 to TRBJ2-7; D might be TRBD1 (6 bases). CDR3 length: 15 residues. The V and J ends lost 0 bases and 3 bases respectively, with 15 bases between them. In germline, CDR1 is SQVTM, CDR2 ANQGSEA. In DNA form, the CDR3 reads TGCAGCGTTGAAGATGCCCCCGGACAGAGCTACGAGCAGTACTTC. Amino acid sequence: CSVEDAPGQSYEQYF.

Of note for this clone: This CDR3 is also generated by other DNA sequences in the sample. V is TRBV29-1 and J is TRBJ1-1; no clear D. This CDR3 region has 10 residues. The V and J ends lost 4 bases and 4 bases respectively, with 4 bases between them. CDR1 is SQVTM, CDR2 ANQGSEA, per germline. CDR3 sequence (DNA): TGCAGCGTTGTCGTCACTGAAGCTTTCTTT. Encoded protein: CSVVVTEAFF.

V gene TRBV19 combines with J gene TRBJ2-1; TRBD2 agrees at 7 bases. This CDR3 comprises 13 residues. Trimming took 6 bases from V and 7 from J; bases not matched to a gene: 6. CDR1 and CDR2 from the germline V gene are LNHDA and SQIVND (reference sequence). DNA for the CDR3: TGTGCCAGTAGATTGTCGGGGGGTAATGAGCAGTTCTTC. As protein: CASRLSGGNEQFF.

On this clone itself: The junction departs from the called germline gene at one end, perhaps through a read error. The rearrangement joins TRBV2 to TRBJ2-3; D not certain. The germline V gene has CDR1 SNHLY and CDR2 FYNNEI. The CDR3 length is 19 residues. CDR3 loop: CASRNPKLSTETSTDTQYF. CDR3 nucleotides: TGCGCCAGCAGAAACCCTAAACTAAGTACGGAGACTAGCACAGATACGCAGTATTTT.

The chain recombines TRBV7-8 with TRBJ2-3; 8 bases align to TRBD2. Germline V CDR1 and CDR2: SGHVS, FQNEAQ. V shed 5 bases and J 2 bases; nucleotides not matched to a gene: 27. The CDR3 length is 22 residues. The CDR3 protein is CASSEILADNDRWIPDTDTQYF. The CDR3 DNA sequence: TGTGCCAGCAGCGAAATACTAGCGGACAACGACAGATGGATTCCTGACACAGATACGCAGTATTTT.

CDR3 region: CASSSDSPLRDTQYF. The CDR3 nucleotides read TGTGCCAGCAGCTCGGACAGTCCCTTAAGAGATACGCAGTATTTT. This sequence joins TRBV5-6 and TRBJ2-3, with D perhaps matching TRBD1 (6 bases). V was pared by 3 bases and J by 5 bases, with 16 bases between. Germline V gene lookup returns CDR1 SGHDT and CDR2 YYEEEE. The CDR3 is 15 residues long.

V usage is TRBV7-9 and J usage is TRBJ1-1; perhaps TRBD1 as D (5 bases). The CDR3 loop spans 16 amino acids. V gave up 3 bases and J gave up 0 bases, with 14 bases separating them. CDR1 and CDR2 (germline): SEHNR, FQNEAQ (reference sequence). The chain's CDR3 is CASSFPTDTMNTEAFF. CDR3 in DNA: TGTGCCAGCAGCTTCCCGACAGATACAATGAACACTGAAGCTTTCTTT.

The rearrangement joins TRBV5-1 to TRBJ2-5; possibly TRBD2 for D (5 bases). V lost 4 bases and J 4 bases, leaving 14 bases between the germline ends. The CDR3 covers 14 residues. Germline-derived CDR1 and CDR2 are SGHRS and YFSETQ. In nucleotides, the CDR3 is TGCGCCAGCAGCCTCTATCTGGGAGTAGAGACCCAGTACTTC. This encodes CASSLYLGVETQYF. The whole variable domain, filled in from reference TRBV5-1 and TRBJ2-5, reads KAGVTQTPRYLIKTRGQQVTLSCSPISGHRSVSWYQQTPGQGLQFLFEYFSETQRNKGNFPGRFSGRQFSNSRSEMNVSTLELGDSALYLCASSLYLGVETQYFGPGTRLLVL.

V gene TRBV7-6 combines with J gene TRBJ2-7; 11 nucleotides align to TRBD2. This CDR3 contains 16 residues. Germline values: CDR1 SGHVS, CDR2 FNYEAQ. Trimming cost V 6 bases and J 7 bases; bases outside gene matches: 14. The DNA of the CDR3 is TGTGCCAGCAGTCCAGGGGGTGGACTAGCGGGCGGAGAGCAGTACTTC. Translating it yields CASSPGGGLAGGEQYF.

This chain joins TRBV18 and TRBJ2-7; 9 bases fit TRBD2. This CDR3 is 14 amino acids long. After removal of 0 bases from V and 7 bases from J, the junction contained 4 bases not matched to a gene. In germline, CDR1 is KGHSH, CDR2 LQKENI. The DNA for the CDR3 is TGTGCCAGCTCACCACCGGGACTAGCATATGAGCAGTACTTC. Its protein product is CASSPPGLAYEQYF.